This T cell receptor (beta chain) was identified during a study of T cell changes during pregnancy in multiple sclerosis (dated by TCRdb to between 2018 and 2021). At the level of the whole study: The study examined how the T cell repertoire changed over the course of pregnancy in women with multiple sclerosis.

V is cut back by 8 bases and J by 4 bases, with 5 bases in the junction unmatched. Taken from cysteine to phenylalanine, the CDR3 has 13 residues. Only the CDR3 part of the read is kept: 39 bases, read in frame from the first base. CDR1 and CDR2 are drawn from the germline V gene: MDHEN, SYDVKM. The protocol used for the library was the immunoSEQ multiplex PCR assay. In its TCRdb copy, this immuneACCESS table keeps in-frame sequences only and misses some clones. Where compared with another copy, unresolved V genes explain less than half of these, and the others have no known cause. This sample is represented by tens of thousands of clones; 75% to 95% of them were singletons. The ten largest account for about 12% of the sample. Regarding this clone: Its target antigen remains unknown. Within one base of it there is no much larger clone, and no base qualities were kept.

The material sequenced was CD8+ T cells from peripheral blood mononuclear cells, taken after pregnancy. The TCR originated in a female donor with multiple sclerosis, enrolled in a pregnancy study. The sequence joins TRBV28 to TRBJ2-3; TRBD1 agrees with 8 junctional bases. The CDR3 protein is CASCPGGADTQYF. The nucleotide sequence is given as TGTGCCAGCTGCCCAGGGGGCGCAGATACGCAGTATTTT.